This entry lists 29 T cell receptor beta chains sequenced from one sample in a study of shared clonotypes between healthy human individuals. Generated by immunoSEQ multiplex PCR, the TCRdb table keeps only in-frame clones and is missing some. The sample yields more than 2,000,000 clones, more than 80% seen once. Sequencing was done on a sample of naive CD4+ T cells from PBMCs. The subset: CD45RA+ positively selected. These receptors came from a man aged 18 to 30 in good health. Some clones in this sample may be carry-over from other donors' samples.

Notes on this clone: Other nucleotide sequences from this sample produce the same CDR3. V gene TRBV2 combines with J gene TRBJ2-5; TRBD1 matches 11 bases. CDR3 length equals 12 residues. The germline V gene encodes CDR1 SNHLY and CDR2 FYNNEI. With V trimmed by 8 bases and J by 5 bases, 1 base remained unmatched. The CDR3 DNA reads as TGTGCCAGCCGGGACAGGGGGGAGACCCAGTACTTC. This encodes CASRDRGETQYF.

J is TRBJ2-7 and V is TRBV5-1, with D unclear. The CDR3 length is 15 residues. Germline lookup yields CDR1 SGHRS and CDR2 YFSETQ. Trimming cost V 0 bases and J 0 bases, with 10 bases left between them. DNA of the CDR3: TGCGCCAGCAGCTTGGCCCAGACAAGCTCCTACGAGCAGTACTTC. This gives the protein CASSLAQTSSYEQYF. The complete variable domain, with remaining parts taken from reference TRBV5-1 and TRBJ2-7, reads KAGVTQTPRYLIKTRGQQVTLSCSPISGHRSVSWYQQTPGQGLQFLFEYFSETQRNKGNFPGRFSGRQFSNSRSEMNVSTLELGDSALYLCASSLAQTSSYEQYFGPGTRLTVT.

Details on this clone: At one of its ends the junction is not consistent with the germline gene, which may arise from a read error. The J gene is TRBJ2-1, the V gene TRBV7-3; TRBD2 matches at 9 bases. CDR1 is SGHTA, CDR2 FQGTGA, per germline. The CDR3 extends over 15 amino acids. Written as DNA, the CDR3 is TGTGCCAGCAGCTTAGCGGGAGGGCCCTACGATGAGCAGTTCTTC. It codes for CASSLAGGPYDEQFF. Full variable domain (outside the CDR3, taken from reference TRBV7-3 and TRBJ2-1): GAGVSQTPSNKVTEKGKYVELRCDPISGHTALYWYRQSLGQGPEFLIYFQGTGAADDSGLPNDRFFAVRPEGSVSTLKIQRTERGDSAVYLCASSLAGGPYDEQFFGPGTRLTVL.

This chain joins TRBV7-2 and TRBJ2-7, with 9 bases matching TRBD1. After removal of 5 bases from V and 5 bases from J, the junction contained 13 bases not matched to a gene. The CDR3 is 16 residues long. Germline V gene lookup returns CDR1 SGHTA and CDR2 FQGNSA. In DNA form, the CDR3 reads TGTGCCAGCAGCCCCAGACGGGGGGACAGGGTTCACGAGCAGTACTTC. Translating gives CASSPRRGDRVHEQYF.

In regard to this clone: This sample also contains other DNA sequences that code for the same CDR3. This chain uses TRBV7-3 with TRBJ1-1; the D is unclear. The CDR3 is 12 residues long. Germline V gives CDR1 SGHTA, CDR2 FQGTGA. The germline V and J ends were trimmed by 0 bases and 5 bases, with 4 bases remaining between them. In DNA form, the CDR3 reads TGTGCCAGCAGCTTAACCGGGACTGAAGCTTTCTTT. Its protein product is CASSLTGTEAFF.

In the case of this clone: Other DNA sequences from this sample encode an identical CDR3 as well. The chain combines TRBV5-4 with TRBJ2-1; 9 bases are shared with TRBD1. The junction had 7 bases not matched to a gene; V was cut back by 5 bases and J by 4 bases. Per the germline V gene, CDR1 is SGHNT and CDR2 is YYREEE (reference sequence). The CDR3 loop spans 15 amino acids. Here the CDR3 DNA reads TGTGCCAGCAGTTCCGGGACAGGGTCTTACAATGAGCAGTTCTTC. This sequence encodes CASSSGTGSYNEQFF.

The rearrangement joins TRBV29-1 to TRBJ1-1; possibly TRBD1 for D (6 bases). With 5 bases removed from V and 4 bases from J, the gap between germline ends came to 20 bases. Germline CDR1 reads SQVTM; CDR2 reads ANQGSEA. This CDR3 has 15 amino acids. The CDR3 is CSVYQQQGRGTEAFF. DNA for the CDR3: TGCAGCGTTTATCAACAACAGGGAAGGGGCACTGAAGCTTTCTTT.

This clone was found a few times. The chain employs TRBV2 and TRBJ1-2; D perhaps matches TRBD1 (5 bases). Trimming took 0 bases from V and 5 from J, leaving 10 bases between them. Germline V gives CDR1 SNHLY, CDR2 FYNNEI. This CDR3 is 14 amino acids long. The CDR3 DNA sequence: TGTGCCAGCAGTGAAGCGACCGGACATTATGGCTACACCTTC. It codes for CASSEATGHYGYTF.

With respect to this clone: The same CDR3 can be traced to other DNA sequences in this sample. V usage is TRBV5-1 and J usage is TRBJ2-1, with 7 positions matching TRBD1. V shed 4 bases, J shed 0 bases, and the junction held 4 bases outside the gene matches. The CDR3 is made up of 15 amino acids. The germline gives CDR1 SGHRS, CDR2 YFSETQ. The CDR3 region has the DNA TGCGCCAGCAGCCTCAGGGGGAGCTCCTACAATGAGCAGTTCTTC. Translating it yields CASSLRGSSYNEQFF. The variable domain in full, with the rest retrieved from reference TRBV5-1 and TRBJ2-1, is KAGVTQTPRYLIKTRGQQVTLSCSPISGHRSVSWYQQTPGQGLQFLFEYFSETQRNKGNFPGRFSGRQFSNSRSEMNVSTLELGDSALYLCASSLRGSSYNEQFFGPGTRLTVL.

CDR3 sequence reads: CASSYSPEGGETQYF. CDR3 coding DNA: TGTGCCAGCAGTTACTCCCCGGAGGGCGGGGAGACCCAGTACTTC. The chain combines TRBV6-6 with TRBJ2-5, with TRBD2 as a possible D gene (6 bases). V lost 0 bases to trimming and J lost 5 bases, with 13 bases between them. The CDR3 has 15 residues. The germline CDR1 and CDR2 sequences are MNHNY and SVGAGI (reference sequence).

The V gene is TRBV15, the J gene TRBJ2-7; the D gene is possibly TRBD1 (6 bases). Trimming stripped 3 bases from V and 2 bases from J, with 17 bases between. Germline V lookup: CDR1 LNHNV, CDR2 YYDKDF (reference sequence). The CDR3 has 16 residues. The CDR3 reads CATSRTSGTITYEQYF. The CDR3 coding sequence is TGTGCCACCAGCAGGACCTCCGGGACAATCACCTACGAGCAGTACTTC.

Worth noting for this clone: This sample includes further DNA sequences coding for the same CDR3. The chain employs TRBV28 and TRBJ2-7; 13 bases line up with TRBD2. V gave up 6 bases and J gave up 7 bases; unmatched junction bases: 9. Germline lookup yields CDR1 MDHEN and CDR2 SYDVKM. The CDR3 has 15 residues. The DNA of the CDR3 is TGTGCCAGCAGCCCTACTAGCGGGAGGGCAGGTGAGCAGTACTTC. Translating it yields CASSPTSGRAGEQYF.

This rearrangement joins TRBV28 to TRBJ1-2; D is uncertain. In germline, CDR1 is MDHEN, CDR2 SYDVKM. The CDR3 extends over 13 amino acids. CDR3 DNA sequence: TGTGCGTCGCATCGGGGATTGGACTATGGCTACACCTTC. This gives the protein CASHRGLDYGYTF.

The chain carries TRBV4-1 and TRBJ1-3; D gene unclear. This CDR3 region has 17 residues. V lost 0 bases and J lost 2, with 14 bases in between. From germline, CDR1 is MGHRA and CDR2 YSYEKL. CDR3 amino acids: CASSQDRYRTPGNTIYF. The CDR3 DNA reads as TGCGCCAGCAGCCAAGATAGATATCGGACCCCTGGAAACACCATATATTTT.

The chain employs TRBV28 and TRBJ1-3, with D uncertain. Germline CDR1 and CDR2: MDHEN and SYDVKM. This CDR3 contains 14 residues. Trimming removed 3 bases from V and 0 bases from J, with 6 bases in between. In DNA, the CDR3 is TGTGCCAGCAGTTTGGCCGACTCTGGAAACACCATATATTTT. Protein: CASSLADSGNTIYF.

V usage is TRBV5-1 and J usage is TRBJ2-2; D is perhaps TRBD1 or TRBD2 (5 bases each). Germline V CDR1 and CDR2: SGHRS, YFSETQ. CDR3 size: 14 residues. With 0 bases removed from V and 5 bases from J, the gap between germline ends came to 8 bases. The CDR3: CASSLVGETGELFF. In nucleotides, the CDR3 is TGCGCCAGCAGCTTGGTAGGGGAGACCGGGGAGCTGTTTTTT.

The chain couples TRBV9 to TRBJ2-1; TRBD1 might be the D (5 bases). Deletions cut 4 bases from V and 1 base from J, with 15 bases between. The CDR3 has 16 residues. Germline V gene lookup returns CDR1 SGDLS and CDR2 YYNGEE. CDR3 nucleotide sequence: TGTGCCAGCAGCCCCGTGGTCCGACAGTCCTACAATGAGCAGTTCTTC. Its translation: CASSPVVRQSYNEQFF.

The chain has TRBV7-2 and TRBJ2-7; 8 bases align to TRBD2. Germline loops: CDR1 SGHTA, CDR2 FQGNSA. The CDR3 is 16 amino acids. V shed 5 bases and J 2 bases; nucleotides not matched to a gene: 11. CDR3 bases: TGTGCCAGCAGCAAACGATCTAGCGGGTTACCCTACGAGCAGTACTTC. This encodes CASSKRSSGLPYEQYF.

The chain links TRBV2 to TRBJ1-2, with D hard to call. V lost 5 bases to trimming and J lost 12 bases, with 22 bases between them. This CDR3 is 14 amino acids long. Germline values: CDR1 SNHLY, CDR2 FYNNEI. The CDR3 DNA sequence: TGTGCCAGCAGTCTTCGGCCCGAGACTGCACAGCACACCTTC. Protein: CASSLRPETAQHTF.

With regard to this clone: Other DNA sequences in the sample encode the same CDR3. J is TRBJ1-2 and V is TRBV6-6; 8 bases fit TRBD1. The germline gives CDR1 MNHNY, CDR2 SVGAGI (reference sequence). The trim removed 6 bases at V and 0 bases at J, leaving 3 bases unmatched. The CDR3 extends over 14 amino acids. The CDR3 sequence: CASSRTGPNYGYTF. CDR3 bases: TGTGCCAGCAGCAGGACAGGGCCTAACTATGGCTACACCTTC.

The chain uses TRBV11-2 and TRBJ2-1, with unresolved D. Between the trimmed V and J ends, which lost 3 bases and 0 bases, there was a span of 9 bases. Germline V gene data show CDR1 as SGHAT and CDR2 as FQNNGV. This CDR3 comprises 15 residues. CDR3 sequence (DNA): TGTGCCAGCAGCTTTAGCCTTAACTCCTACAATGAGCAGTTCTTC. Its protein is CASSFSLNSYNEQFF.

The V gene is TRBV29-1, the J gene TRBJ2-3; a weak D match, TRBD2 (6 bases). V lost 7 bases and J lost 2, with 16 bases in between. Per germline, CDR1 SQVTM and CDR2 ANQGSEA. The CDR3 totals 14 residues. The CDR3 nucleotides read TGCAGCGGTAGGGCGGGACCTTACACAGATACGCAGTATTTT. Translated: CSGRAGPYTDTQYF.

The chain employs TRBV5-8 and TRBJ1-3; no clear D gene. Germline V gene lookup returns CDR1 SGHTS and CDR2 YDEGEE. V lost 3 bases and J lost 0, with 10 bases in between. The CDR3 is made up of 15 amino acids. The CDR3, as DNA: TGTGCCAGCAGCTATGGACGGTACTCTGGAAACACCATATATTTT. It encodes CASSYGRYSGNTIYF. Based on the CDR3 plus reference TRBV5-8 and TRBJ1-3, the full variable domain is EAGVTQSPTHLIKTRGQQATLRCSPISGHTSVYWYQQALGLGLQFLLWYDEGEERNRGNFPPRFSGRQFPNYSSELNVNALELEDSALYLCASSYGRYSGNTIYFGEGSWLTVV.

The rearrangement links TRBV7-2 to TRBJ2-7, with 10 bases matching TRBD2. The V and J ends lost 5 bases and 5 bases, in that order; junction bases with no gene match: 12. This CDR3 region has 16 residues. Looked up from germline, CDR1 is SGHTA and CDR2 is FQGNSA. For the CDR3, the DNA is TGTGCCAGCAGCACCGAACTTAGCGGGAGGTCCGACGAGCAGTACTTC. It specifies CASSTELSGRSDEQYF.

The chain has TRBV5-1 and TRBJ2-7, with 9 positions matching TRBD2. The CDR3 is made up of 16 amino acids. V lost 4 bases and J lost 3; bases outside the gene matches: 11. In germline, CDR1 is SGHRS, CDR2 YFSETQ. Here the CDR3 reads CASSDGRLAGIYEQYF. The CDR3 DNA reads TGCGCCAGCAGCGATGGTAGGCTAGCGGGAATCTACGAGCAGTACTTC.

The chain links TRBV7-9 to TRBJ2-5, with 13 bases that match TRBD2. V lost 9 bases, J lost 5 bases, and 9 bases stayed unmatched. CDR3 size: 15 residues. Germline CDR1 and CDR2: SEHNR and FQNEAQ (reference sequence). The CDR3 loop reads CASARWTSGSETQYF. The CDR3 DNA reads as TGTGCCAGTGCCCGGTGGACTAGCGGGAGCGAGACCCAGTACTTC.

The CDR3 sequence: CASSLGPSGAFGETQYF. For the CDR3, the DNA is TGTGCCAGCAGCTTGGGTCCTAGCGGGGCCTTCGGGGAGACCCAGTACTTC. The chain is built from TRBV5-4 and TRBJ2-5; 9 positions match TRBD2. V lost 0 bases and J lost 5; bases outside the gene matches: 11. Germline V lookup: CDR1 SGHNT, CDR2 YYREEE (reference sequence). This CDR3 is built from 17 residues.

Points on this clone: Other DNA sequences of this sample code for an identical CDR3. This chain links TRBV29-1 with TRBJ2-3; TRBD2 matches 11 bases. Per the germline V gene, CDR1 is SQVTM and CDR2 is ANQGSEA. The junction had 3 bases not matched to a gene; V was cut back by 3 bases and J by 1 base. This CDR3 has 15 amino acids. The CDR3 spells CSVDGLAGGTDTQYF. The DNA for the CDR3 is TGCAGCGTTGACGGACTAGCGGGTGGCACAGATACGCAGTATTTT.

The chain links TRBV9 to TRBJ2-2; tentative D call: TRBD1 (7 bases). The CDR3 spans 15 residues. Between the trimmed V and J ends, which lost 3 bases and 3 bases, there was a span of 12 bases. Germline V gives CDR1 SGDLS, CDR2 YYNGEE. The CDR3 is CASSGGDSYTGELFF. CDR3 nucleotides: TGTGCCAGCAGCGGGGGGGACAGCTACACCGGGGAGCTGTTTTTT. Drawing the rest from reference TRBV9 and TRBJ2-2, the complete variable domain is DSGVTQTPKHLITATGQRVTLRCSPRSGDLSVYWYQQSLDQGLQFLIQYYNGEERAKGNILERFSAQQFPDLHSELNLSSLELGDSALYFCASSGGDSYTGELFFGEGSRLTVL.